This T cell receptor beta chain was captured by sequencing in a study of T cells expressing NK-cell markers. For this clonotype: Antigen specificity is unknown.

Findings and caveats of the study: For a few donors, these clonotypes were likewise the leading ones in the CD3+CD56-NKG2C+ fraction.

TCRdb re-called the 5' RACE reads and catalogs CDR3 proteins one per entry, DNA excluded. The listing records about 260,000 distinct CDR3 sequences. This receptor was identified in a man younger than 30 in good health. The source material was blood T cells: a sorted CD56 or NKG2C T cell subset, CD4+ or CD8+ T cells, or bulk PBMC T cells (not recorded which).

This chain's CDR3 is CAISGAGDRADTQYF. The rearrangement uses TRBV10-3 and TRBJ2-3; no DNA is available, so the TRBD1 call from TCRdb remains unchecked. This CDR3 is built from 15 residues. Per germline, CDR1 ENHRY and CDR2 SYGVKD.